The 14 T cell receptor beta chains given below trace back to one sample, sequenced in a study of spatial heterogeneity in lung cancer. General study findings and limits: Tumor mutation count correlated with how many alpha and beta TCRs expanded intratumorally.

Regarding time point: sample taken at primary tumor resection. TCRdb reprocessed the 5' RACE reads via MiXCR and lists one record per CDR3 protein. Among 9,500 to 11,000 distinct CDR3 sequences listed, about 12% were seen once. What these receptors recognize is not known. This sample comprised lung tumor tissue, obtained at surgery. All receptors come from a male donor with early-stage non-small cell lung cancer.

This clonotype was observed at least ten times. This beta chain turned up in a library designed for alpha chains; as an off-target read, its abundance says little. J is TRBJ2-1 and V is TRBV12-3 or TRBV12-4; 8 positions agree with TRBD1. This CDR3 contains 15 residues. After removal of 4 bases from V and 0 bases from J, the junction contained 2 bases not matched to a gene. CDR3 region: CASSSTGGSYNEQFF. CDR3 nucleotide sequence: TGTGCCAGCAGTTCTACAGGGGGCTCCTACAATGAGCAGTTCTTC.

This clonotype was counted ten times or more. Found in a library prepared for alpha chains, this beta chain is an off-target read, and its abundance has little meaning. The chain links TRBV9 to TRBJ2-7; D is unresolved. Germline V lookup: CDR1 SGDLS, CDR2 YYNGEE. V lost 3 bases and J 0 bases, leaving 13 bases between the germline ends. The CDR3 loop spans 15 amino acids. In nucleotides, the CDR3 is TGTGCCAGCAGCGCCAATACCGGGCCCTCCTACGAGCAGTACTTC. It encodes CASSANTGPSYEQYF.

This clonotype has at least ten counts. This beta chain is an unintended read in a library built for alpha chains; its size means little. The chain has TRBV6-6 and TRBJ1-1; 8 bases map to TRBD1. J gave up 1 base and V 6 bases, and 13 bases lay outside the gene matches. The CDR3 loop spans 17 amino acids. CDR1 is MNHNY and CDR2 is SVGAGI in the germline V gene (reference sequence). This chain's CDR3 is CASRQGGDRPKNTEAFF. The CDR3 bases are TGTGCCAGCAGGCAAGGGGGGGACAGGCCCAAGAACACTGAAGCTTTCTTT.

This clonotype is medium-sized within its sample. Within a library made for alpha chains, this beta chain is off target, and its count is uninformative. V is TRBV2 and J is TRBJ1-5, with D possibly being TRBD1 (5 bases). The V end was cut by 5 bases, the J end by 9 bases, with 8 bases between. This CDR3 has 11 amino acids. The germline gives CDR1 SNHLY, CDR2 FYNNEI. CDR3 DNA sequence: TGTGCCAGCAGTATAAGGGGGCCCCAGCATTTT. Translating gives CASSIRGPQHF.

By share, this clonotype ranks as medium-sized (0.01 to 0.1%). This beta chain came through as a stray read in a library set up for alpha chains, and its size says little. The chain combines TRBV29-1 with TRBJ2-7, with 11 bases that match TRBD2. The CDR3 loop spans 14 amino acids. Germline assignment: CDR1 SQVTM and CDR2 ANQGSEA. Losses at the gene ends were 6 bases for V and 7 bases for J; bases not matched to a gene: 11. The CDR3 DNA sequence: TGCAGCGTCCGACTAGCGGGACGACATGTGGAGCAGTACTTC. Residues: CSVRLAGRHVEQYF.

This clonotype was observed at least ten times. This beta chain was picked up by a library intended for alpha chains and is off target, so its count carries little meaning. The rearrangement links TRBV6-1 to TRBJ1-4, with D unresolved. V was pared by 7 bases and J by 3 bases, with 15 bases between. Per germline, CDR1 MNHNS and CDR2 SASEGT. The CDR3 has 15 amino acids. Written as DNA, the CDR3 is TGTGCCAGCACCCCAAGGACTGCGGCTAATGAAAAACTGTTTTTT. It codes for CASTPRTAANEKLFF.

This clonotype turned up a few times. Within a library made for alpha chains, this beta chain is off target, and its count is uninformative. The CDR3: CASSPSGTMRGETQYF. DNA for the CDR3: TGTGCCAGCAGCCCCTCCGGGACTATGAGGGGAGAGACCCAGTACTTC. This chain joins TRBV7-2 and TRBJ2-5; 7 bases match TRBD2. Germline V gene sequence: CDR1 SGHTA, CDR2 FQGNSA. The CDR3 is 16 amino acids. J lost 4 bases, V lost 5 bases, and 13 bases had no gene match.

The sample holds many counts of this clonotype. This beta chain came through as a stray read in a library set up for alpha chains, and its size says little. J is TRBJ1-5 and V is TRBV10-3, with 9 positions matching TRBD1. Losses at the gene ends were 6 bases for V and 3 bases for J; bases not matched to a gene: 3. The germline CDR1 and CDR2 sequences are ENHRY and SYGVKD. The CDR3 runs 14 residues. CDR3 in DNA: TGTGCCATCAGAGGGACAGGGTCCAATCAGCCCCAGCATTTT. As protein: CAIRGTGSNQPQHF.

In its sample, this clonotype was seen many times. The size of this beta chain means little, since it is a stray read in a library made for alpha chains. The V call is TRBV10-3, the J call TRBJ2-2; TRBD2 matches 10 bases. The CDR3 runs to 15 residues. Germline values: CDR1 ENHRY, CDR2 SYGVKD. V trimming: 5 bases; J trimming: 3 bases; junction bases outside the gene matches: 3. The DNA of the CDR3 is TGTGCCATCAGTCTAGCGGGAGTCGACACCGGGGAGCTGTTTTTT. Protein sequence: CAISLAGVDTGELFF.

This clonotype is large (0.1 to 1%) in the sample. This beta chain is a stray read from a library made for alpha chains; its abundance is not meaningful. The chain couples TRBV29-1 to TRBJ1-1; no clear D gene. With 6 bases removed from V and 6 bases from J, the gap between germline ends came to 11 bases. This CDR3 region has 11 residues. Germline CDR1 SQVTM, CDR2 ANQGSEA. The CDR3 sequence is CSVSPGAEAFF. The DNA for the CDR3 is TGCAGCGTATCGCCGGGCGCTGAAGCTTTCTTT.

At least ten counts were recorded for this clonotype. This beta chain came through as a stray read in a library set up for alpha chains, and its size says little. The chain combines TRBV7-9 with TRBJ1-5, with D possibly TRBD1 on 5 matching bases. Germline CDR1 and CDR2: SEHNR and FQNEAQ (reference sequence). The CDR3 contains 15 residues. Trimming stripped 0 bases from V and 0 bases from J, with 6 bases between. The CDR3 here is CASSLAGDSNQPQHF. In DNA form, the CDR3 reads TGTGCCAGCAGCTTAGCAGGGGATAGCAATCAGCCCCAGCATTTT.

On this clonotype: This beta chain appears as a stray read in a library generated for alpha chains; its size is not informative. The chain carries TRBV18 and TRBJ1-3; D gene unclear. CDR1 and CDR2 from the germline V gene are KGHSH and LQKENI. V dropped 0 bases and J dropped 0 bases, with 6 bases sitting between them. This CDR3 contains 15 residues. The CDR3 loop reads CASSPPGNSGNTIYF. The CDR3 DNA sequence: TGTGCCAGCTCACCACCAGGCAACTCTGGAAACACCATATATTTT. Looking up the rest from reference TRBV18 and TRBJ1-3 gives the full variable domain: NAGVMQNPRHLVRRRGQEARLRCSPMKGHSHVYWYRQLPEEGLKFMVYLQKENIIDESGMPKERFSAEFPKEGPSILRIQQVVRGDSAAYFCASSPPGNSGNTIYFGEGSWLTVV.

This clonotype is categorized as medium-sized. A library prepared for alpha chains yielded this beta chain as an off-target read; its size is of little meaning. The chain has TRBV29-1 and TRBJ2-1; TRBD1 agrees at 8 bases. The trim removed 1 base at V and 8 bases at J, leaving 4 bases unmatched. This CDR3 has 13 amino acids. From germline, CDR1 is SQVTM and CDR2 ANQGSEA. In DNA, the CDR3 is TGCAGCGTTGAAGGACAGGGGAGTGATGAGCAGTTCTTC. Residues: CSVEGQGSDEQFF.

This clonotype appeared many times. The library was built for alpha chains, so this beta chain is an off-target read and its size means little. The chain couples TRBV29-1 to TRBJ1-1, with 8 bases aligning to TRBD1. The germline gives CDR1 SQVTM, CDR2 ANQGSEA. The CDR3 contains 16 residues. The junction had 12 bases not matched to a gene; V was cut back by 2 bases and J by 4 bases. CDR3 nucleotide sequence: TGCAGCGTTGAACCTGGACAGGGAGAATCGGGCACTGAAGCTTTCTTT. Its translation is CSVEPGQGESGTEAFF.